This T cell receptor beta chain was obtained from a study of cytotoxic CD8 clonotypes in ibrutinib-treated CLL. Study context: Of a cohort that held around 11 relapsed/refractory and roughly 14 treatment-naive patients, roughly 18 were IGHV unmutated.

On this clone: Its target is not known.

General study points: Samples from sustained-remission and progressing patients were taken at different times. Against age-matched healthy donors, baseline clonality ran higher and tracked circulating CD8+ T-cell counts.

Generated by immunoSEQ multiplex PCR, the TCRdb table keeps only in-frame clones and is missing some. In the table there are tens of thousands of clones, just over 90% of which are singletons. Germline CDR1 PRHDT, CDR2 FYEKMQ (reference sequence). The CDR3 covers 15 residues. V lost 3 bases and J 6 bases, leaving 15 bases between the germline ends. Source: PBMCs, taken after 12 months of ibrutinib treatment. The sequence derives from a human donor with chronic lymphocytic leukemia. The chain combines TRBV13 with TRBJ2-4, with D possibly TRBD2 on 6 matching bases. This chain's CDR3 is CASSFAGGVRNIQYF. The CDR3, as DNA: TGTGCCAGCAGCTTTGCCGGGGGAGTTAGAAACATTCAGTACTTC.